One and the same sample provided the 24 T cell receptor beta chains below, sequenced in a study of blood T cell repertoires in COVID-19. Sequencing used immunoSEQ multiplex PCR; TCRdb keeps in-frame clones, though not all of them. The sample yields 150,000 or so clones, around four fifths seen once. Sequenced input: peripheral blood. Source of these receptors: a woman in her thirties or forties with active or convalescent COVID-19.

In this sample, this clone turned up once. The rearrangement joins TRBV7-2 to TRBJ2-5, with no clear D. Trimming took 5 bases from V and 0 from J, leaving 10 bases between them. CDR1 SGHTA and CDR2 FQGNSA come from the germline V gene. This CDR3 contains 14 residues. The chain's CDR3 is CASSPTTYQETQYF. The DNA of the CDR3 is TGTGCCAGCAGCCCTACTACGTACCAAGAGACCCAGTACTTC.

The chain employs TRBV24-1 and TRBJ2-5, with TRBD1 identical over 9 bases. V gave up 5 bases and J gave up 4 bases; unmatched junction bases: 10. This CDR3 is 16 amino acids long. CDR1 is KGHDR, CDR2 SFDVKD, per germline. The CDR3: CATSAGQGRVGETQYF. The DNA for the CDR3 is TGTGCCACCAGTGCCGGACAGGGGCGAGTTGGAGAGACCCAGTACTTC.

The chain carries TRBV10-3 and TRBJ1-3; 8 bases are a match to TRBD1. The CDR3 runs 16 residues. Germline lookup yields CDR1 ENHRY and CDR2 SYGVKD. The V and J ends lost 2 bases and 3 bases, in that order; junction bases with no gene match: 6. DNA for the CDR3: TGTGCCATCAGTGAGGGTTCAGGGGGCGATGGAAACACCATATATTTT. Residues: CAISEGSGGDGNTIYF.

The genes are TRBV11-2 and TRBJ1-6; D is uncertain. CDR1 is SGHAT and CDR2 is FQNNGV in the germline V gene. The ends were cut back, 5 bases at V and 7 bases at J, with 12 bases in the middle. This CDR3 has 14 residues. CDR3 region: CASSHRWENSPLHF. Here the CDR3 DNA reads TGTGCCAGCAGCCACCGGTGGGAGAATTCACCCCTCCACTTT. The variable domain in full, completed from reference TRBV11-2 and TRBJ1-6, reads EAGVAQSPRYKIIEKRQSVAFWCNPISGHATLYWYQQILGQGPKLLIQFQNNGVVDDSQLPKDRFSAERLKGVDSTLKIQPAKLEDSAVYLCASSHRWENSPLHFGNGTRLTVT.

The rearrangement links TRBV6-2 or TRBV6-3 to TRBJ1-2, with D possibly TRBD1 on 5 matching bases. This CDR3 spans 13 amino acids. Germline V lookup: CDR1 MNHEY, CDR2 SVGEGT. Trimming cost V 5 bases and J 3 bases, with 10 bases left between them. CDR3 protein: CASSLAGYYGYTF. The DNA of the CDR3 is TGTGCCAGCAGTCTTGCAGGGTACTATGGCTACACCTTC.

This clone was seen only once. CDR3 nucleotide sequence: TGCGCCAGCAGCCAAGATCCAACTTCGGGACTGTTTTTT. This sequence encodes CASSQDPTSGLFF. V usage is TRBV4-3 and J usage is TRBJ1-4; D is ambiguous. The CDR3 is 13 amino acids. The germline gives CDR1 LGHNA, CDR2 YSLEER. Trimming shortened V by 0 bases and J by 13 bases, and 12 bases separated the two germline ends.

This chain links TRBV9 with TRBJ2-7, with TRBD2 as a possible D gene (6 bases). The CDR3 totals 15 residues. Germline CDR1 reads SGDLS; CDR2 reads YYNGEE. Trimming removed 4 bases at V and 3 bases at J, with 17 bases between. CDR3 residues: CASSPDGGAYYEQYF. The CDR3 DNA reads as TGTGCCAGCAGCCCAGATGGAGGGGCGTACTACGAGCAGTACTTC.

The chain uses TRBV7-9 and TRBJ2-1, with 10 bases aligning to TRBD2. The CDR3 has 17 amino acids. Germline V gives CDR1 SEHNR, CDR2 FQNEAQ (reference sequence). The junction had 7 bases not matched to a gene; V was cut back by 5 bases and J by 0 bases. CDR3 DNA sequence: TGTGCCAGCAGCCCCTCTGCTAGCGGGAGCTCCTACAATGAGCAGTTCTTC. This gives the protein CASSPSASGSSYNEQFF.

The V gene is TRBV5-1, the J gene TRBJ1-5; TRBD1 agrees at 7 bases. The CDR3 consists of 15 residues. V was pared by 0 bases and J by 7 bases, with 7 bases of the junction left unmatched. From germline, CDR1 is SGHRS and CDR2 YFSETQ. CDR3 in amino acids: CASSLGQGPGQPQHF. The CDR3 DNA is TGCGCCAGCAGCTTGGGACAGGGCCCCGGACAGCCCCAGCATTTT.

The chain uses TRBV29-1 and TRBJ2-1, with TRBD1 matching 8 bases. This CDR3 is 14 amino acids long. Germline V gives CDR1 SQVTM, CDR2 ANQGSEA. V dropped 7 bases and J dropped 4; count of bases not matched to a gene: 9. This CDR3 is CSGAGTGGYNEQFF. CDR3 nucleotides: TGCAGCGGTGCCGGGACAGGAGGTTACAATGAGCAGTTCTTC.

The chain uses TRBV27 and TRBJ2-1; D is possibly TRBD2 (6 bases). V gave up 6 bases and J gave up 4 bases, with 19 bases separating them. This CDR3 spans 16 amino acids. Per germline, CDR1 MNHEY and CDR2 SMNVEV (reference sequence). CDR3: CASSLIGVGGYNEQFF. In nucleotides, the CDR3 is TGTGCCAGCAGCCTGATTGGGGTGGGGGGTTACAATGAGCAGTTCTTC.

This clone showed up many times. The chain combines TRBV27 with TRBJ2-7; D perhaps matches TRBD1 (5 bases). Germline loops: CDR1 MNHEY, CDR2 SMNVEV (reference sequence). The CDR3 sequence is 15 residues long. Trimming left V 6 bases short and J 3 bases short, with 18 bases between. CDR3 loop: CASSRMPGWDYEQYF. CDR3 nucleotides: TGTGCCAGCAGCCGCATGCCAGGGTGGGACTACGAGCAGTACTTC.

The rearrangement links TRBV28 to TRBJ1-1; D possibly corresponds to TRBD1 (5 bases). Deletions cut 1 base from V and 1 base from J, with 13 bases between. CDR1 MDHEN and CDR2 SYDVKM come from the germline V gene. The CDR3 spans 16 residues. The CDR3 here is CASSLSGPTANTEAFF. DNA of the CDR3: TGTGCCAGCAGTTTATCCGGCCCGACAGCGAACACTGAAGCTTTCTTT.

The chain joins TRBV4-1 to TRBJ2-2; no firm D call. Germline CDR1 reads MGHRA; CDR2 reads YSYEKL. Deletions cut 0 bases from V and 7 bases from J, with 3 bases between. The CDR3 consists of 12 residues. CDR3 DNA sequence: TGCGCCAGCAGCCAAGATCTCGGGGAGCTGTTTTTT. Translating it yields CASSQDLGELFF.

The chain has TRBV10-3 and TRBJ2-7; 7 bases match TRBD1. With V trimmed by 10 bases and J by 1 base, 10 bases remained unmatched. Germline V gives CDR1 ENHRY, CDR2 SYGVKD. The CDR3 is 14 amino acids. This chain's CDR3 is CATARDSHSYEQYF. DNA of the CDR3: TGTGCCACCGCCCGGGACAGCCATTCCTACGAGCAGTACTTC.

This chain connects TRBV15 to TRBJ2-2, with TRBD1 identical over 7 bases. Germline CDR1 reads LNHNV; CDR2 reads YYDKDF (reference sequence). Germline trimming cut 8 bases from V and 0 bases from J; bases unmatched to any gene: 6. The CDR3 totals 15 residues. The CDR3 loop reads CATGRGRSNTGELFF. The CDR3, as DNA: TGTGCCACCGGTAGGGGGCGGTCGAACACCGGGGAGCTGTTTTTT.

The V and J genes are TRBV28 and TRBJ2-3; 8 nucleotides agree with TRBD1. The germline CDR1 and CDR2 sequences are MDHEN and SYDVKM. J was trimmed by 3 bases and V by 6 bases; bases with no gene match: 8. This CDR3 contains 15 residues. The CDR3 spells CASSPGGSRTDTQYF. In DNA form, the CDR3 reads TGTGCCAGCAGCCCAGGGGGCTCTAGGACAGATACGCAGTATTTT.

This chain uses TRBV4-1 with TRBJ2-5; 7 bases align to TRBD1. Germline-derived CDR1 and CDR2 are MGHRA and YSYEKL. The junction had 7 bases not matched to a gene; V was cut back by 4 bases and J by 5 bases. The CDR3 has 14 amino acids. This CDR3 is CASSLGQTEETQYF. The CDR3 nucleotides are TGCGCCAGCAGCCTGGGACAGACTGAGGAGACCCAGTACTTC.

The J gene is TRBJ2-7, the V gene TRBV2, with D possibly being TRBD1 (5 bases). Trimming took 3 bases from V and 6 from J, leaving 18 bases between them. Germline CDR1 and CDR2: SNHLY and FYNNEI. The CDR3 consists of 15 residues. CDR3: CASSEWPGLPGEQYF. In DNA, the CDR3 is TGTGCCAGCAGTGAGTGGCCAGGGCTGCCGGGCGAGCAGTACTTC.

Here the CDR3 DNA reads TGTGCCAGCAGTTTACAAGGGGACTATGGCTACACCTTC. This translates into CASSLQGDYGYTF. The chain combines TRBV28 with TRBJ1-2, with D perhaps TRBD1 (5 bases). The CDR3 extends over 13 amino acids. Germline CDR1 reads MDHEN; CDR2 reads SYDVKM. V was clipped by 2 bases and J by 3 bases, with 7 bases between them.

The rearrangement uses TRBV4-2 and TRBJ1-1, with 7 bases lining up with TRBD1. Germline V CDR1 and CDR2: LGHNA, YNFKEQ. V shed 2 bases, J shed 11 bases, and the junction held 14 bases outside the gene matches. This CDR3 region has 15 residues. The CDR3 nucleotides read TGTGCCAGCAGCCAACGGGACAGCCCAAGAATCTCGGCTTTCTTT. This gives the protein CASSQRDSPRISAFF.

V and J are TRBV24-1 and TRBJ1-5, with 9 positions matching TRBD1. With V trimmed by 6 bases and J by 9 bases, 2 bases remained unmatched. From germline, CDR1 is KGHDR and CDR2 SFDVKD. This CDR3 has 12 residues. The CDR3 region has the DNA TGTGCCACCAGTAGACAGGGGGGGCCCCAGCATTTT. Translated, it gives CATSRQGGPQHF.

The sample holds a few counts of this clone. The CDR3 coding sequence is TGTGCCAGCAGCCCCCCCGGGTTCGGACTAATGGATACGCAGTATTTT. Translated: CASSPPGFGLMDTQYF. The chain recombines TRBV7-9 with TRBJ2-3, with TRBD2 as a possible D gene (6 bases). Germline assignment: CDR1 SEHNR and CDR2 FQNEAQ (reference sequence). The CDR3 consists of 16 residues. V dropped 5 bases and J dropped 6 bases, with 21 bases sitting between them.

The chain uses TRBV19 and TRBJ2-2; TRBD2 matches at 8 bases. This CDR3 spans 15 amino acids. Germline V gene lookup returns CDR1 LNHDA and CDR2 SQIVND (reference sequence). V lost 7 bases, J lost 4 bases, and 8 bases stayed unmatched. The CDR3 DNA reads as TGTGCCAGTAATACCGGGAGGGGTTCCACCGGGGAGCTGTTTTTT. Encoded protein: CASNTGRGSTGELFF.